A single sample is the source of the 31 T cell receptor beta chains below, sequenced in a study of technical replicates of blood from several donors. Repertoires were generated with immunoSEQ multiplex PCR, while TCRdb's copy carries only in-frame clones and drops some. This table holds more than 65,000 clones, roughly four fifths found once. What was sequenced was PBMCs. These receptors all stem from a human donor in good health. Some clones in this sample may be carry-over from other donors' samples.

This clone was seen once. This chain connects TRBV5-6 to TRBJ2-3, with 7 positions matching TRBD2. This CDR3 has 15 residues. V lost 4 bases, J lost 0 bases, and 5 bases stayed unmatched. CDR1 is SGHDT, CDR2 YYEEEE, per germline. The CDR3 spells CASSRSGISTDTQYF. The CDR3 DNA follows: TGTGCCAGCAGCAGAAGCGGGATTAGCACAGATACGCAGTATTTT.

The table lists this clone with a few counts. The J gene is TRBJ1-2, the V gene TRBV7-2, with a weak D call TRBD1 (5 bases). This CDR3 region has 13 residues. Germline loops: CDR1 SGHTA, CDR2 FQGNSA. V gave up 5 bases and J gave up 6 bases, with 13 bases separating them. The CDR3 sequence is CASSLRGGNGYTF. The DNA for the CDR3 is TGTGCCAGCAGCCTAAGGGGCGGTAATGGCTACACCTTC.

As to this clone: Other DNA variants within this sample encode the same CDR3. This rearrangement joins TRBV7-8 to TRBJ2-1; D gene ambiguous. From germline, CDR1 is SGHVS and CDR2 FQNEAQ. This CDR3 contains 13 residues. Trimming shortened V by 0 bases and J by 6 bases, and 6 bases separated the two germline ends. The CDR3, as DNA: TGTGCCAGCAGCTTAGCCGTTCTCAATGAGCAGTTCTTC. Translation: CASSLAVLNEQFF.

This sequence joins TRBV4-1 and TRBJ2-7, with D maybe TRBD2 (5 bases). CDR3 length equals 13 residues. Germline loops: CDR1 MGHRA, CDR2 YSYEKL. V was cut by 0 bases and J by 5 bases, with 8 bases left in between. CDR3 nucleotides: TGCGCCAGCAGCCAAGATGAGGGCCACGAGCAGTACTTC. Its translation: CASSQDEGHEQYF.

This clone was detected a few times. The J gene is TRBJ2-5, the V gene TRBV29-1; TRBD1 matches 7 bases. Germline-derived CDR1 and CDR2 are SQVTM and ANQGSEA. This CDR3 comprises 15 residues. V lost 3 bases, J lost 0 bases, and 7 bases stayed unmatched. CDR3 sequence: CSVDHRDRDQETQYF. Written as DNA, the CDR3 is TGCAGCGTTGACCACAGAGACAGGGACCAAGAGACCCAGTACTTC.

At least ten counts were recorded for this clone. The chain employs TRBV4-3 and TRBJ2-4, with D possibly matching TRBD1 (6 bases). Per the germline V gene, CDR1 is LGHNA and CDR2 is YSLEER. The V and J ends lost 0 bases and 8 bases respectively, with 14 bases between them. This CDR3 is 15 amino acids long. CDR3 in amino acids: CASSQELQGRDIQYF. The CDR3 DNA follows: TGCGCCAGCAGCCAAGAGCTACAGGGACGGGACATTCAGTACTTC.

The genes are TRBV15 and TRBJ1-5; 8 bases map to TRBD1. Germline CDR1 LNHNV, CDR2 YYDKDF (reference sequence). There are 16 residues in the CDR3. J lost 2 bases, V lost 4 bases, and 7 bases had no gene match. The CDR3 bases are TGTGCCACCAGCATCATCGACAGGGGAGGCAATCAGCCCCAGCATTTT. Translation: CATSIIDRGGNQPQHF.

The chain joins TRBV25-1 to TRBJ1-2, with a tentative D call TRBD1 (5 bases). Germline CDR1 reads MGHDK; CDR2 reads SYGVNS. V gave up 1 base and J gave up 7 bases, with 7 bases separating them. CDR3 size: 12 residues. DNA for the CDR3: TGTGCCAGCAGTGAATCGGGGGTTGGCTACACCTTC. Translation gives CASSESGVGYTF.

The rearrangement links TRBV7-6 to TRBJ2-1, with TRBD2 identical over 7 bases. Germline V gives CDR1 SGHVS, CDR2 FNYEAQ. The CDR3 is made up of 16 amino acids. The junction had 14 bases not matched to a gene; V was cut back by 5 bases and J by 7 bases. CDR3 in DNA: TGTGCCAGCAGCAGAGGGTGGGAGGGCGAGGGGAATGAGCAGTTCTTC. This sequence encodes CASSRGWEGEGNEQFF.

The V call is TRBV19, the J call TRBJ1-2; D unresolved. Germline V gene lookup returns CDR1 LNHDA and CDR2 SQIVND (reference sequence). Trimming cost V 7 bases and J 8 bases, with 20 bases left between them. CDR3 length: 14 residues. The CDR3 reads CASTTTGKAGGYTF. The CDR3 nucleotides are TGTGCCAGTACCACGACCGGGAAGGCAGGCGGCTACACCTTC.

The CDR3 spells CASSLSGIYQPQHF. In DNA form, the CDR3 reads TGTGCCAGCAGCTTATCGGGTATCTATCAGCCCCAGCATTTT. The rearrangement links TRBV7-2 to TRBJ1-5, with D unclear. Trimming stripped 2 bases from V and 5 bases from J, with 10 bases between. CDR3 size: 14 residues. Germline V gene lookup returns CDR1 SGHTA and CDR2 FQGNSA. The full variable domain, in which reference TRBV7-2 and TRBJ1-5 provide the parts outside the CDR3, is GAGVSQSPSNKVTEKGKDVELRCDPISGHTALYWYRQSLGQGLEFLIYFQGNSAPDKSGLPSDRFSAERTGGSVSTLTIQRTQQEDSAVYLCASSLSGIYQPQHFGDGTRLSIL.

The CDR3 DNA reads TGTGCCAGCAGCCCCGCACTACTAGCGGGAGGGAACAATGAGCAGTTCTTC. Translating gives CASSPALLAGGNNEQFF. The V and J genes are TRBV7-9 and TRBJ2-1; 13 bases fit TRBD2. The V and J ends lost 5 bases and 5 bases, in that order; junction bases with no gene match: 9. Germline loops: CDR1 SEHNR, CDR2 FQNEAQ (reference sequence). The CDR3 has 17 residues.

The V call is TRBV6-4, the J call TRBJ2-1; D ambiguous. Germline loops: CDR1 MRHNA, CDR2 SNTAGT. Trimming shortened V by 0 bases and J by 0 bases, and 6 bases separated the two germline ends. The CDR3 is 15 amino acids. The DNA of the CDR3 is TGTGCCAGCAGTGACTCGTGGAGCTCCTACAATGAGCAGTTCTTC. It specifies CASSDSWSSYNEQFF.

The gene calls are TRBV5-8 and TRBJ2-6, with 9 bases aligning to TRBD1. The CDR3 has 17 residues. The V and J ends lost 4 bases and 0 bases, in that order; junction bases with no gene match: 5. The germline V gene has CDR1 SGHTS and CDR2 YDEGEE. The CDR3 protein is CASSPGTGLSGANVLTF. DNA for the CDR3: TGTGCCAGCAGCCCCGGGACAGGGCTCTCTGGGGCCAACGTCCTGACTTTC.

This clone was detected only a few times. The J gene is TRBJ1-5, the V gene TRBV6-5; TRBD1 might be the D (6 bases). Germline lookup yields CDR1 MNHEY and CDR2 SVGAGI. Trimming removed 3 bases at V and 6 bases at J, with 12 bases between. There are 14 residues in the CDR3. Here the CDR3 DNA reads TGTGCCAGCAGTTATGCCGGGACAAGTCAGCCCCAGCATTTT. Translation: CASSYAGTSQPQHF.

This clone was seen a single time. V usage is TRBV6-6 and J usage is TRBJ2-7; D possibly corresponds to TRBD2 (6 bases). Trimming left V 1 base short and J 0 bases short, with 10 bases between. The CDR3 extends over 15 amino acids. Germline V gene data show CDR1 as MNHNY and CDR2 as SVGAGI (reference sequence). The CDR3 is CASSYWGESSYEQYF. The CDR3 nucleotides are TGTGCCAGCAGTTACTGGGGGGAGAGCTCCTACGAGCAGTACTTC.

The rearrangement uses TRBV29-1 and TRBJ2-7; 11 nucleotides match TRBD1. The germline V gene has CDR1 SQVTM and CDR2 ANQGSEA. There are 14 residues in the CDR3. V lost 7 bases to trimming and J lost 2 bases; unmatched junction nucleotides: 7. CDR3 in amino acids: CSAYLGQGAYEQYF. The CDR3 nucleotides read TGCAGCGCATACTTGGGACAGGGGGCCTACGAGCAGTACTTC.

About this clone itself: One end of the junction varies from germline; a read error may be responsible. The chain carries TRBV6-5 and TRBJ1-5; possible D gene TRBD1, 5 bases. CDR1 is MNHEY and CDR2 is SVGAGI in the germline V gene. The length of the CDR3 is 13 residues. The CDR3 here is CASGYYRNEPQHF. The CDR3, as DNA: TGTGCCAGCGGTTACTACAGGAATGAACCCCAGCATTTT.

This clone was detected only a few times. The J gene is TRBJ1-2, the V gene TRBV30; D remains unclear. V lost 0 bases and J 6 bases, leaving 11 bases between the germline ends. Germline-derived CDR1 and CDR2 are GTSNPN and SVGIG (reference sequence). The CDR3 runs to 13 residues. CDR3 sequence reads: CAWSVEGRDGYTF. CDR3 nucleotides: TGTGCCTGGAGTGTTGAAGGGAGGGATGGCTACACCTTC.

This sequence joins TRBV5-4 and TRBJ2-5, with 9 bases that match TRBD1. There are 14 residues in the CDR3. The V and J ends lost 2 bases and 5 bases, in that order; junction bases with no gene match: 4. From germline, CDR1 is SGHNT and CDR2 YYREEE (reference sequence). CDR3 in DNA: TGTGCCAGCAGCTTAGGACAGGGGTTGGAGACCCAGTACTTC. Protein product: CASSLGQGLETQYF.

This chain joins TRBV13 and TRBJ2-7, with TRBD2 as a possible D gene (6 bases). The CDR3 loop spans 15 amino acids. V gave up 5 bases and J gave up 2 bases, with 16 bases separating them. Germline V lookup: CDR1 PRHDT, CDR2 FYEKMQ (reference sequence). CDR3 sequence: CASSPRGAYTYEQYF. For the CDR3, the DNA is TGTGCCAGCAGCCCGCGCGGGGCATACACCTACGAGCAGTACTTC.

V gene TRBV7-3 combines with J gene TRBJ2-1; maybe TRBD1 (6 bases). The germline V gene encodes CDR1 SGHTA and CDR2 FQGTGA. Trimming cost V 1 base and J 3 bases, with 13 bases left between them. The CDR3 spans 16 residues. For the CDR3, the DNA is TGTGCCAGCAGCTTAATTGCCAGGGGTGGCTACAATGAGCAGTTCTTC. This gives the protein CASSLIARGGYNEQFF.

This chain links TRBV23-1 with TRBJ2-5; TRBD1 is a possible D gene (5 bases). TRBV23-1 is an ORF, and what it does is uncertain. The V end was cut by 2 bases, the J end by 7 bases, with 14 bases between. CDR3 size: 14 residues. The CDR3 DNA sequence: TGCGCCAGCAGTCAAGGTCGTGACAGAGGGACCCAGTACTTC. This sequence encodes CASSQGRDRGTQYF.

On this clone: The junction does not match germline at one end; this may be a read error. The genes are TRBV20-1 and TRBJ2-3; D might be TRBD1 (7 bases). The CDR3 contains 11 residues. CDR1 is DFQATT and CDR2 is SNEGSKA in the germline V gene (reference sequence). CDR3 amino acids: CSARGGTAADF. The CDR3 DNA is TGCAGTGCTAGGGGCGGGACAGCTGCTGATTTT.

The J gene is TRBJ2-5, the V gene TRBV5-6; the match to TRBD2 covers 8 bases. Germline CDR1 reads SGHDT; CDR2 reads YYEEEE. CDR3 size: 17 residues. Trimming cost V 0 bases and J 3 bases; bases outside gene matches: 10. The CDR3 nucleotides are TGTGCCAGCAGCTTGGGGATGAGCGGGGGCGCAAAAGAGACCCAGTACTTC. It specifies CASSLGMSGGAKETQYF. Full variable domain (outside the CDR3, taken from reference TRBV5-6 and TRBJ2-5): DAGVTQSPTHLIKTRGQQVTLRCSPKSGHDTVSWYQQALGQGPQFIFQYYEEEERQRGNFPDRFSGHQFPNYSSELNVNALLLGDSALYLCASSLGMSGGAKETQYFGPGTRLLVL.

The V and J genes are TRBV19 and TRBJ1-1; tentative D call: TRBD1 (5 bases). Germline-derived CDR1 and CDR2 are LNHDA and SQIVND (reference sequence). V was pared by 6 bases and J by 2 bases, with 16 bases between. This CDR3 has 15 residues. The CDR3: CASRPHGAVNTEAFF. For the CDR3, the DNA is TGTGCCAGTAGGCCGCATGGGGCAGTAAACACTGAAGCTTTCTTT. Together with reference TRBV19 and TRBJ1-1, the CDR3 gives the full variable domain: DGGITQSPKYLFRKEGQNVTLSCEQNLNHDAMYWYRQDPGQGLRLIYYSQIVNDFQKGDIAEGYSVSREKKESFPLTVTSAQKNPTAFYLCASRPHGAVNTEAFFGQGTRLTVV.

The chain recombines TRBV29-1 with TRBJ1-2; D gene uncertain. V shed 3 bases and J shed 4 bases, with 9 bases lying between them. The CDR3 has 12 amino acids. Per germline, CDR1 SQVTM and CDR2 ANQGSEA. The CDR3, as DNA: TGCAGCGTTGATATGCAGATCTATGGCTACACCTTC. Amino acids: CSVDMQIYGYTF.

The rearrangement uses TRBV7-2 and TRBJ2-7, with 8 bases identical to TRBD1. V dropped 0 bases and J dropped 6; count of bases not matched to a gene: 7. Germline-derived CDR1 and CDR2 are SGHTA and FQGNSA. CDR3 length equals 15 residues. Here the CDR3 DNA reads TGTGCCAGCAGCTTAGCGGGCCAGGGGGCGTCCGAGCAGTACTTC. Encoded protein: CASSLAGQGASEQYF.

The V gene is TRBV30, the J gene TRBJ1-2; D remains unclear. Looked up from germline, CDR1 is GTSNPN and CDR2 is SVGIG (reference sequence). The CDR3 consists of 13 residues. Trimming stripped 2 bases from V and 4 bases from J, with 11 bases between. CDR3 region: CAWSNKAAYGYTF. The DNA of the CDR3 is TGTGCCTGGAGTAATAAGGCGGCCTATGGCTACACCTTC.

J is TRBJ1-3 and V is TRBV11-2, with D hard to call. The CDR3 extends over 14 amino acids. Trimming removed 5 bases at V and 4 bases at J, with 12 bases between. Per germline, CDR1 SGHAT and CDR2 FQNNGV. Written as DNA, the CDR3 is TGTGCCAGCAGCCCCGGGAGAGGGGGAAACACCATATATTTT. Translating gives CASSPGRGGNTIYF.

This chain links TRBV13 with TRBJ2-1; 12 bases match TRBD2. Germline CDR1 is PRHDT and CDR2 is FYEKMQ (reference sequence). V shed 5 bases, J shed 7 bases, and the junction held 9 bases outside the gene matches. The CDR3 sequence is 16 residues long. The CDR3 DNA is TGTGCCAGCAGCCACCTGACTAGCGGGAGTGGAAATGAGCAGTTCTTC. Amino acids: CASSHLTSGSGNEQFF.